This T cell receptor (beta chain) was captured in a study of OX40 agonist ivuxolimab in advanced cancers. The wider study: Dosing consisted of intravenous ivuxolimab at 0.01 to 10 mg/kg every 2 weeks. Study-wide results and caveats: The study found that CD8+ T cells averaged more expanded clones than CD4+.

From germline, CDR1 is SEHNR and CDR2 FQNEAQ (reference sequence). J was trimmed by 2 bases and V by 5 bases; bases with no gene match: 6. This CDR3 has 14 amino acids. Turning to this clone: The antigen is unknown.

Sequenced by immunoSEQ multiplex PCR; TCRdb stores in-frame clones only, minus some. The sample lists 50,000 to 65,000 clones, roughly 90% occurring once. A history of autoimmune disease or systemic immunosuppression excluded patients. The TCR sequence derives from an adult with an advanced solid tumor such as melanoma, head and neck, liver or kidney cancer. The sequences come from CD4+ or CD8+ T cells sorted from blood, collected in a trial of the OX40 agonist ivuxolimab. J is TRBJ2-7 and V is TRBV7-9, with 7 bases fitting TRBD1. CDR3 in amino acids: CASSPDRVPYEQYF. CDR3 DNA sequence: TGTGCCAGCAGCCCCGACAGGGTTCCCTACGAGCAGTACTTC.